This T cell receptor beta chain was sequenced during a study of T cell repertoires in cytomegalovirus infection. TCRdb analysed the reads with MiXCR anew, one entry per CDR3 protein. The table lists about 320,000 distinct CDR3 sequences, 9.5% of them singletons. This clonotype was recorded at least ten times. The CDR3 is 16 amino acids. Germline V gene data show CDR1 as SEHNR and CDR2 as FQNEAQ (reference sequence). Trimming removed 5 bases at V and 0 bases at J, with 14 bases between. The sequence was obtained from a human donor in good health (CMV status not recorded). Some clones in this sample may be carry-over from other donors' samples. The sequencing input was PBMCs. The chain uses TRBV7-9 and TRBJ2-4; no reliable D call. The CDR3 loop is CASSTDQVLAKNIQYF. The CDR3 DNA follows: TGTGCCAGCAGCACCGATCAGGTCCTAGCCAAAAACATTCAGTACTTC.